This is a list of T cell receptor beta chains from one sample in a study of identical twins. TCRdb re-derived calls from the 5' RACE reads in MiXCR, one entry per CDR3 protein. The data show about 720,000 distinct CDR3 sequences, roughly 8% seen once. This sample also belongs to another study, concerning yellow fever vaccine responses in identical twins.

Sequencing input: PBMCs. The receptors were gathered from a woman between 18 and 29 years old in good health. Both conserved end residues are part of each CDR3. The D gene is left open where the match is weak. The size entry is marked missing in some rows and otherwise reads once, few, many or a size class.

clone_size d_call j_call v_call cdr3_length cdr3_nt cdr3_aa
few NA TRBJ1-3 TRBV7-9 15 TGTGCCAGCAGCTTTCTCAGGGCTCCTGGAAACACCATATATTTT CASSFLRAPGNTIYF
NA TRBD2 TRBJ2-7 TRBV7-9 13 TGTGCCAGCAGGGGGGGGATGGCCTACGAGCAGTACTTC CASRGGMAYEQYF
NA TRBD1 TRBJ2-2 TRBV7-2 16 TGTGCCAGCAACCCTACAGGGGCCGGCAGAACCGGGGAGCTGTTTTTT CASNPTGAGRTGELFF
few NA TRBJ2-5 TRBV6-2/TRBV6-3 15 TGTGCCAGCAGTTCGCCGGGAAAGTACCAAGAGACCCAGTACTTC CASSSPGKYQETQYF
NA NA TRBJ2-1 TRBV20-1 12 TGCAGTGCTAGGGGACTTGACAATGAGCAGTTCTTC CSARGLDNEQFF
many NA TRBJ2-1 TRBV28 15 TGTGCCAGCAGTAGTAGTAGCGGAAACTACAATGAGCAGTTCTTC CASSSSSGNYNEQFF
few NA TRBJ1-1 TRBV11-2 16 TGTGCCAGCAGCTTAGATGTATGGGGGAGGGGGACTGAAGCTTTCTTT CASSLDVWGRGTEAFF
few TRBD2 TRBJ2-3 TRBV11-2 14 TGTGCCAGCAGTTTAGCGGGAGATTTGGATACGCAGTATTTT CASSLAGDLDTQYF
NA TRBD1 TRBJ2-7 TRBV6-5 15 TGTGCCAGCAGTTCCCCCAGGACAGGCCTCTACGAGCAGTACTTC CASSSPRTGLYEQYF
many NA TRBJ1-4 TRBV14 14 TGTGCCAGCAGCCCAGGGGTGAAAGGTGAAAAACTGTTTTTT CASSPGVKGEKLFF
NA NA TRBJ2-7 TRBV7-3 15 TGTGCCAGCAGCCCTAGGGGGGACAGCAGCCACGAGCAGTACTTC CASSPRGDSSHEQYF
NA TRBD1 TRBJ2-3 TRBV6-5 17 TGTGCCAGCAGTTACTCGTTTACAGGGGTAGTTACAGATACGCAGTATTTT CASSYSFTGVVTDTQYF
NA NA TRBJ2-2 TRBV6-6 13 TGTGCCAGCAGGGACAGACGGATCGGGGAGCTGTTTTTT CASRDRRIGELFF
NA NA TRBJ2-2 TRBV11-3 14 TGTGCCAGCAAACACTCCGGGGACACCGGGGAGCTGTTTTTT CASKHSGDTGELFF
few NA TRBJ2-1 TRBV6-9 17 TGTGCCAGCAGTTATCCTTCGACAGGTTTTACCTACAATGAGCAGTTCTTC CASSYPSTGFTYNEQFF
few NA TRBJ2-1 TRBV6-5 17 TGTGCCAGCAGTTACTCGAAGTCTAGCGTCTCCTACAATGAGCAGTTCTTC CASSYSKSSVSYNEQFF
few NA TRBJ2-7 TRBV5-1 14 TGCGCCAGCAGCTTGGACGGGGGATCCTACGAGCAGTACTTC CASSLDGGSYEQYF
few TRBD2 TRBJ2-1 TRBV6-1 14 TGTGCCAGCAGATCTACGCTAGCGGGGTTTGAGCAGTTCTTC CASRSTLAGFEQFF
NA TRBD2 TRBJ2-7 TRBV7-8 16 TGTGCCAGCAGCTCATTCCCCGGCGGGAGCTCCTACGAGCAGTACTTC CASSSFPGGSSYEQYF
NA TRBD2 TRBJ2-1 TRBV2 19 TGTGCCAGCAGTGGGGTCGCCTGGTGGCGGGAGGGACTAGCGAATGAGCAGTTCTTC CASSGVAWWREGLANEQFF
few NA TRBJ1-5 TRBV5-1 14 TGCGCCAGTCGTCTGGGGGTAGGAGATCAGCCCCAGCATTTT CASRLGVGDQPQHF
few NA TRBJ2-1 TRBV29-1 12 TGCAGCGTAGCGTCTGCGGGGAATGAGCAGTTCTTC CSVASAGNEQFF
NA TRBD2 TRBJ2-2 TRBV20-1 15 TGCAGTGCCCGCCGGCGGGACTACCCAACCGGGGAGCTGTTTTTT CSARRRDYPTGELFF
many TRBD1 TRBJ2-2 TRBV6-2/TRBV6-3 15 TGTGCCAGCAGTCGTAGGACAGGGAACACCGGGGAGCTGTTTTTT CASSRRTGNTGELFF
many NA TRBJ2-7 TRBV28 13 TGTGCCAGCAGTTTACCACCCCTCTACGAGCAGTACTTC CASSLPPLYEQYF
many NA TRBJ2-1 TRBV4-3 17 TGCGCCAGCAGCCAAGATCGTGCAGGTGCTGCCTACAATGAGCAGTTCTTC CASSQDRAGAAYNEQFF
few TRBD1 TRBJ1-6 TRBV5-6 15 TGTGCCAGCAGCTTGGGGGGACAGGGGGCCTCACCCCTCCACTTT CASSLGGQGASPLHF
NA NA TRBJ2-3 TRBV24-1 15 TGTGCCACCAGTGATTATGGTACCTCCACAGATACGCAGTATTTT CATSDYGTSTDTQYF
few NA TRBJ1-2 TRBV6-5 14 TGTGCCAGCAGTTCCCTGCTAGGGGAGGCCGGCTACACCTTC CASSSLLGEAGYTF
many TRBD1 TRBJ2-1 TRBV12-3/TRBV12-4 12 TGTGCCAGCAGCCGGACAGGCAATGAGCAGTTCTTC CASSRTGNEQFF
NA NA TRBJ1-2 TRBV3-1 15 TGTGCCAGCAGCCAAGAGGTGCGGTGGAACTATGGCTACACCTTC CASSQEVRWNYGYTF
few NA TRBJ1-1 TRBV6-5 15 TGTGCCAGCAGTTACTCGAGTTTCGGCCGGTATGAAGCTTTCTTT CASSYSSFGRYEAFF
NA TRBD2 TRBJ2-1 TRBV6-1 14 TGTGCCAGCACCGGGACTAGCGGGCACAATGAGCAGTTCTTC CASTGTSGHNEQFF
many NA TRBJ1-1 TRBV10-3 15 TGTGCCATCGATGATCCGGGACGCCTGAACACTGAAGCTTTCTTT CAIDDPGRLNTEAFF
few TRBD2 TRBJ2-3 TRBV20-1 16 TGCAGTGCTAGTCGCCTAGCGGGGGGACTCACAGATACGCAGTATTTT CSASRLAGGLTDTQYF
NA TRBD2 TRBJ2-7 TRBV7-6 15 TGTGCCAGCAGCCCAACCCGGGGGACTAATCTAGAGCAGTACTTC CASSPTRGTNLEQYF
many TRBD1 TRBJ2-1 TRBV7-3 13 TGTGCCAGCAGCTGGGACAGGGGCTATGAGCAGTTCTTC CASSWDRGYEQFF
NA TRBD2 TRBJ2-1 TRBV15 19 TGTGCCACCAACCCCAAACTATTGACTAGCGGGTCTTTTCGGCGGGAGCAGTTCTTC CATNPKLLTSGSFRREQFF
few TRBD1 TRBJ2-4 TRBV12-3/TRBV12-4 15 TGTGCCAGCAGTTCGGGACAGGGAATGGGGCACATTCAGTACTTC CASSSGQGMGHIQYF
once TRBD2 TRBJ2-7 TRBV20-1 17 TGCTGTGCTAGTCCACATCCCTCGCGGGAGTTTACCTACGAGCAGTACTTC CCASPHPSREFTYEQYF
many TRBD2 TRBJ2-3 TRBV12-3/TRBV12-4 15 TGTGCCAGCAGTCCTAGCGGGGGGATGATTTATACGCAGTATTTT CASSPSGGMIYTQYF
many NA TRBJ2-7 TRBV20-1 10 TGCAGTGCTGGCTGGACAGAGCAGTACTTC CSAGWTEQYF
NA TRBD1 TRBJ2-5 TRBV29-1 14 TGCAGCGTTGAACCACAGGGGGCTAGTGGGACCCAGTACTTC CSVEPQGASGTQYF
few TRBD2 TRBJ2-3 TRBV7-2 13 TGTGCCAGCAGCTTAGGAGCGGGAGGAGTCCAGTATTTT CASSLGAGGVQYF
few TRBD1 TRBJ1-6 TRBV5-6 16 TGTGCCAGCAGCTTGGAACAGGGGGCGCGTAATTCACCCCTCCACTTT CASSLEQGARNSPLHF
few TRBD2 TRBJ2-7 TRBV6-5 16 TGTGCCAGCAGTTATCGGTCGCGGGAGTCCTCCTACGAGCAGTACTTC CASSYRSRESSYEQYF
many NA TRBJ2-7 TRBV28 14 TGTGCCAGCAGTTTATTTGGGAGCGGCAACGAGCAGTACTTC CASSLFGSGNEQYF
many TRBD1 TRBJ2-7 TRBV10-2 14 TGCGCCAGCAGTGATGGGACAGGGAACCACGAGCAGTACTTC CASSDGTGNHEQYF
NA TRBD1 TRBJ2-7 TRBV30 15 TGTGCCTGGAAAAAGACAGGGGGCAGTTCCTACGAGCAGTACTTC CAWKKTGGSSYEQYF
few NA TRBJ1-6 TRBV7-2 17 TGTGCCAGCAGCTCCGCCGCCCTAGGGGGTGGTAATTCACCCCTCCACTTT CASSSAALGGGNSPLHF
few NA TRBJ2-3 TRBV24-1 16 TGTGCCACCAGTGACAAGGATCCAAGAAACACAGATACGCAGTATTTT CATSDKDPRNTDTQYF
once NA TRBJ1-2 TRBV7-6 16 TGTGCCAGCAGCTTAGAGATGGGGGGCGATCAAGATGGCTACACCTTC CASSLEMGGDQDGYTF
many NA TRBJ2-3 TRBV5-1 13 TGCGCCAGCAGCTTGGGAGCAGAGGATACGCAGTATTTT CASSLGAEDTQYF
few NA TRBJ1-1 TRBV19 11 TGTGCCACCAAGGGGGACACTGAAGCTTTCTTT CATKGDTEAFF